The 19 T cell receptor beta chains below were found in one sample sequenced in a study of long-term antiretroviral therapy in people with HIV. This was the immunoSEQ v3.0 assay at survey level. Libraries were prepared by immunoSEQ multiplex PCR; TCRdb keeps only in-frame clonotypes and omits some of them. This sample yields some 29,000 clones, of which around 89% are seen a single time; approximately 8.3% belongs to the top ten. The specimen comprised unsorted PBMCs, sampled 3.2 years before starting antiretroviral therapy. These receptors all come from a man aged 45-65 years with HIV.

CDR3 nucleotides: TGCGCCAGCAGCTTGGGACAGGGTAATGAAAAACTGTTTTTT. Translated, it gives CASSLGQGNEKLFF. The J gene is TRBJ1-4, the V gene TRBV5-1; 7 positions agree with TRBD1. V lost 0 bases and J lost 4; bases outside the gene matches: 0. The CDR3 has 14 amino acids. Germline loops: CDR1 SGHRS, CDR2 YFSETQ.

A few counts support this clone. This rearrangement joins TRBV6-6 to TRBJ2-2; 9 bases align to TRBD1. Losses at the gene ends were 2 bases for V and 7 bases for J; bases not matched to a gene: 5. There are 15 residues in the CDR3. CDR1 and CDR2 (germline): MNHNY, SVGAGI (reference sequence). CDR3: CASSYRDRAIGELFF. The CDR3 nucleotides are TGTGCCAGCAGTTACCGGGACAGGGCGATCGGGGAGCTGTTTTTT.

V is TRBV4-2 and J is TRBJ1-1; 7 nucleotides align to TRBD1. Germline loops: CDR1 LGHNA, CDR2 YNFKEQ. The CDR3 has 15 amino acids. The ends lost 4 bases at V and 1 base at J; junction bases unmatched: 6. In DNA, the CDR3 is TGTGCCAGCAGCCTGACCGGGACAGAGAACACTGAAGCTTTCTTT. Amino acids: CASSLTGTENTEAFF.

The chain carries TRBV7-9 and TRBJ1-1; TRBD1 might be the D (5 bases). This CDR3 has 15 amino acids. Germline V CDR1 and CDR2: SEHNR, FQNEAQ (reference sequence). V was cut by 7 bases and J by 0 bases, with 15 bases left in between. The CDR3 loop reads CASKSGGVMNTEAFF. In DNA form, the CDR3 reads TGTGCCAGCAAAAGCGGGGGGGTTATGAACACTGAAGCTTTCTTT.

This chain uses TRBV7-8 with TRBJ1-2; TRBD1 matches at 10 bases. The CDR3 covers 18 residues. The germline V gene has CDR1 SGHVS and CDR2 FQNEAQ. Losses at the gene ends were 3 bases for V and 6 bases for J; bases not matched to a gene: 16. The CDR3 protein is CASSFVAGTGVHENGYTF. The CDR3 bases are TGTGCCAGCAGCTTCGTAGCCGGGACAGGGGTACATGAGAATGGCTACACCTTC.

J is TRBJ2-5 and V is TRBV7-9; 7 bases are shared with TRBD2. V lost 1 base and J lost 5; bases outside the gene matches: 10. Germline CDR1 reads SEHNR; CDR2 reads FQNEAQ (reference sequence). The CDR3 runs to 16 residues. The CDR3: CASSLDLKGGSETQYF. The CDR3 DNA follows: TGTGCCAGCAGCTTAGACCTCAAGGGAGGGAGTGAGACCCAGTACTTC.

The chain has TRBV9 and TRBJ2-1; D may match TRBD1 or TRBD2 (5 bases each). The V end lost 0 bases, the J end lost 9 bases, and 13 bases lay between the germline ends. Per germline, CDR1 SGDLS and CDR2 YYNGEE. The CDR3 is 14 residues long. The CDR3 region has the DNA TGTGCCAGCAGCGTAGCTCCATGGGGGAGTGAGCAGTTCTTC. Translation gives CASSVAPWGSEQFF.

The chain is built from TRBV11-2 and TRBJ1-6; D uncertain. Germline CDR1 reads SGHAT; CDR2 reads FQNNGV. This CDR3 has 14 amino acids. Trimming took off 0 bases at V and 7 bases at J, with 7 bases between the two ends. CDR3 region: CASSLDSPNSPLHF. The CDR3 nucleotides are TGTGCCAGCAGCTTAGATAGCCCGAATTCACCCCTCCACTTT.

The V and J genes are TRBV11-2 and TRBJ2-1; tentative D call: TRBD2 (6 bases). CDR1 is SGHAT, CDR2 FQNNGV, per germline. V was trimmed by 5 bases and J by 10 bases, leaving 15 bases between them. CDR3 length equals 13 residues. CDR3 coding DNA: TGTGCCAGCAGCCTCTACCTAGCGAACGAGCAGTTCTTC. As protein: CASSLYLANEQFF.

The genes are TRBV19 and TRBJ2-1; TRBD2 matches 14 bases. V was clipped by 3 bases and J by 1 base; unmatched bases: 5. The CDR3 covers 18 residues. Germline V gives CDR1 LNHDA, CDR2 SQIVND (reference sequence). CDR3 sequence: CASSMTSGRAVSYNEQFF. Here the CDR3 DNA reads TGTGCCAGTAGTATGACTAGCGGGAGGGCCGTTTCCTACAATGAGCAGTTCTTC.

The chain employs TRBV5-1 and TRBJ2-3; 7 bases align to TRBD2. This CDR3 contains 13 residues. Germline CDR1 and CDR2: SGHRS and YFSETQ. V shed 1 base and J 5 bases; nucleotides not matched to a gene: 1. The CDR3 DNA sequence: TGCGCCAGCAGCTTGAGCGGGAAAGATACGCAGTATTTT. Translated: CASSLSGKDTQYF.

V gene TRBV6-6 combines with J gene TRBJ1-6, with D perhaps TRBD1 (5 bases). CDR1 and CDR2 from the germline V gene are MNHNY and SVGAGI (reference sequence). The CDR3 is 16 residues long. Trimming removed 5 bases at V and 0 bases at J, with 11 bases between. The CDR3 DNA sequence: TGTGCCAGCAGTAAACAGGACCTCTCCTATAATTCACCCCTCCACTTT. Translated: CASSKQDLSYNSPLHF.

This chain links TRBV6-5 with TRBJ2-1; weak D call: TRBD2 (5 bases). Trimming took off 4 bases at V and 4 bases at J, with 11 bases between the two ends. The CDR3 is 14 residues long. CDR1 is MNHEY and CDR2 is SVGAGI in the germline V gene. Written as DNA, the CDR3 is TGTGCCAGCAGTTCCGGAAGGGAGTACAATGAGCAGTTCTTC. Its translation is CASSSGREYNEQFF.

The V call is TRBV4-3, the J call TRBJ1-3; a possible D gene is TRBD1 (5 bases). V gave up 0 bases and J gave up 0 bases, with 12 bases separating them. The CDR3 runs to 17 residues. Germline values: CDR1 LGHNA, CDR2 YSLEER. The CDR3 bases are TGCGCCAGCAGCCAAGAGCAGGGCCTTGACTCTGGAAACACCATATATTTT. The encoded protein is CASSQEQGLDSGNTIYF.

The rearrangement uses TRBV7-3 and TRBJ2-3; no firm D call. The CDR3 is 13 amino acids. Germline V gives CDR1 SGHTA, CDR2 FQGTGA. Trimming pared 5 bases from V and 3 bases from J, leaving 9 bases between. The CDR3 nucleotides read TGTGCCAGCAGCCCCGCATTTACAGATACGCAGTATTTT. It specifies CASSPAFTDTQYF. Full variable domain (outside the CDR3, taken from reference TRBV7-3 and TRBJ2-3): GAGVSQTPSNKVTEKGKYVELRCDPISGHTALYWYRQSLGQGPEFLIYFQGTGAADDSGLPNDRFFAVRPEGSVSTLKIQRTERGDSAVYLCASSPAFTDTQYFGPGTRLTVL.

This chain links TRBV18 with TRBJ2-5, with 7 bases lining up with TRBD1. Looked up from germline, CDR1 is KGHSH and CDR2 is LQKENI. V dropped 3 bases and J dropped 1; count of bases not matched to a gene: 2. The CDR3 totals 14 residues. The CDR3 here is CASSPDRRQETQYF. DNA for the CDR3: TGTGCCAGCTCACCGGACAGGCGCCAAGAGACCCAGTACTTC.

This chain joins TRBV7-2 and TRBJ1-2, with 11 bases matching TRBD1. The junction had 5 bases not matched to a gene; V was cut back by 5 bases and J by 0 bases. The CDR3 extends over 16 amino acids. CDR1 and CDR2 (germline): SGHTA, FQGNSA. The CDR3 reads CASSLGQGAANYGYTF. The CDR3 bases are TGTGCCAGCAGCCTCGGACAGGGGGCGGCTAACTATGGCTACACCTTC.

This clone was recorded only once. This chain connects TRBV29-1 to TRBJ1-2, with D maybe TRBD1 (6 bases). Trimming cost V 0 bases and J 8 bases, with 16 bases left between them. This CDR3 has 14 residues. The germline gives CDR1 SQVTM, CDR2 ANQGSEA. The CDR3 nucleotides read TGCAGCGTTGAAGATCTCCGGACAGCCCGCGGCTACACCTTC. Amino acid sequence: CSVEDLRTARGYTF.

This clone has just a few counts. The J gene is TRBJ2-7, the V gene TRBV18; D not certain. V was cut by 6 bases and J by 2 bases, with 11 bases left in between. The CDR3 spans 13 residues. CDR1 is KGHSH and CDR2 is LQKENI in the germline V gene. This CDR3 reads CASSGSAPYEQYF. The CDR3 region has the DNA TGTGCCAGCTCCGGGTCAGCCCCCTACGAGCAGTACTTC.